Below are 17 T cell receptor beta chains sequenced from a single sample in a study of blood T cell repertoires in COVID-19. Data came from immunoSEQ multiplex PCR; TCRdb stores just in-frame clones and leaves some out. The data show about 380,000 clones, with approximately 87% seen just once and 1% to 1.5% held by the top ten. The sequenced sample was PBMCs or T cells enriched from blood (not recorded which). The source of these receptors is a man aged 25 to 45 who had recovered from COVID-19.

The chain links TRBV5-1 to TRBJ2-5; maybe TRBD1 (7 bases). The germline gives CDR1 SGHRS, CDR2 YFSETQ. V gave up 4 bases and J gave up 5 bases, with 15 bases separating them. The CDR3 loop spans 14 amino acids. CDR3 bases: TGCGCCAGCAGCCAGGGGGGCCAAAGGGAGACCCAGTACTTC. As protein: CASSQGGQRETQYF.

The CDR3 bases are TGTGCCAGCAGTGAATACCTCTATGAGACCCAGTACTTC. This encodes CASSEYLYETQYF. The chain has TRBV2 and TRBJ2-5; D call uncertain. The CDR3 is 13 residues long. CDR1 SNHLY and CDR2 FYNNEI come from the germline V gene. The V gene lost 2 bases and the J gene lost 5 bases, with 9 bases spanning the gap.

This clone was observed a single time. J is TRBJ2-3 and V is TRBV9, with 12 nucleotides matching TRBD2. J gave up 2 bases and V 0 bases, and 7 bases lay outside the gene matches. The germline V gene encodes CDR1 SGDLS and CDR2 YYNGEE. CDR3 size: 18 residues. DNA for the CDR3: TGTGCCAGCAGCGTAGGACTAGCGGGGGTCCTTTACACAGATACGCAGTATTTT. Translated, it gives CASSVGLAGVLYTDTQYF.

DNA for the CDR3: TGTGCCTGGACCCGACAGGCTAACTATGGCTACACCTTC. Amino acids: CAWTRQANYGYTF. The V call is TRBV30, the J call TRBJ1-2, with D possibly matching TRBD1 (6 bases). V was clipped by 4 bases and J by 0 bases, with 9 bases between them. CDR3 length: 13 residues. Per the germline V gene, CDR1 is GTSNPN and CDR2 is SVGIG (reference sequence).

The V and J genes are TRBV7-3 and TRBJ1-4, with D tentatively TRBD1 (6 bases). CDR3 length: 17 amino acids. Germline CDR1 is SGHTA and CDR2 is FQGTGA. Trimming shortened V by 4 bases and J by 7 bases, and 22 bases separated the two germline ends. CDR3 coding DNA: TGTGCCAGCAGCTCGCCCCGTTACAGGGCGGAGAGTGAAAAACTGTTTTTT. Translated, it gives CASSSPRYRAESEKLFF. The variable domain in full, completed from reference TRBV7-3 and TRBJ1-4, reads GAGVSQTPSNKVTEKGKYVELRCDPISGHTALYWYRQSLGQGPEFLIYFQGTGAADDSGLPNDRFFAVRPEGSVSTLKIQRTERGDSAVYLCASSSPRYRAESEKLFFGSGTQLSVL.

V gene TRBV25-1 combines with J gene TRBJ2-3, with 9 positions matching TRBD2. The CDR3 runs 14 residues. With 4 bases clipped from V and 4 bases from J, the junction kept 3 bases outside the gene matches. Germline V gives CDR1 MGHDK, CDR2 SYGVNS. CDR3 sequence (DNA): TGTGCCAGCAGTGGGAGGACTAGCGCAGATACGCAGTATTTT. The encoded protein is CASSGRTSADTQYF. Drawing the rest from reference TRBV25-1 and TRBJ2-3, the complete variable domain is EADIYQTPRYLVIGTGKKITLECSQTMGHDKMYWYQQDPGMELHLIHYSYGVNSTEKGDLSSESTVSRIRTEHFPLTLESARPSHTSQYLCASSGRTSADTQYFGPGTRLTVL.

The chain carries TRBV5-1 and TRBJ2-3, with D possibly TRBD2 on 7 matching bases. This CDR3 has 18 amino acids. Trimming stripped 0 bases from V and 0 bases from J, with 17 bases between. Germline V lookup: CDR1 SGHRS, CDR2 YFSETQ. CDR3 loop: CASSLEGGGSPSTDTQYF. The CDR3 DNA follows: TGCGCCAGCAGCTTGGAGGGGGGGGGCAGCCCTAGCACAGATACGCAGTATTTT.

V usage is TRBV3-1 (or the pseudogene TRBV3-2) and J usage is TRBJ1-1; maybe TRBD1 (5 bases). Between the trimmed V and J ends, which lost 0 bases and 6 bases, there was a span of 8 bases. The germline V gene encodes CDR1 LGHDT and CDR2 YNNKEL (reference sequence). The CDR3 sequence is 13 residues long. CDR3 bases: TGTGCCAGCAGCCAAGACAGGGCAGCTGAAGCTTTCTTT. It encodes CASSQDRAAEAFF.

The chain recombines TRBV30 with TRBJ1-2, with D unresolved. The CDR3 has 13 residues. Germline values: CDR1 GTSNPN, CDR2 SVGIG (reference sequence). Trimming left V 2 bases short and J 5 bases short, with 12 bases between. CDR3 DNA sequence: TGTGCCTGGAGTCCCCGAGGGTTGTATGGCTACACCTTC. Its translation is CAWSPRGLYGYTF. The full variable domain, with the rest looked up from reference TRBV30 and TRBJ1-2, is SQTIHQWPATLVQPVGSPLSLECTVEGTSNPNLYWYRQAAGRGLQLLFYSVGIGQISSEVPQNLSASRPQDRQFILSSKKLLLSDSGFYLCAWSPRGLYGYTFGSGTRLTVV.

This rearrangement joins TRBV5-4 to TRBJ2-1; tentatively, D is TRBD1 (5 bases). CDR3 size: 14 residues. CDR1 and CDR2 (germline): SGHNT, YYREEE (reference sequence). V was pared by 4 bases and J by 9 bases, with 17 bases between. CDR3 nucleotide sequence: TGTGCCAGCAGCCCAAAGGACACGGAGACTGAGCAGTTCTTC. As protein: CASSPKDTETEQFF.

This chain links TRBV3-1 (or the pseudogene TRBV3-2) with TRBJ1-4, with a weak D call TRBD1 (6 bases). Germline assignment: CDR1 LGHDT and CDR2 YNNKEL (reference sequence). V lost 4 bases and J 6 bases, leaving 15 bases between the germline ends. This CDR3 has 15 amino acids. This chain's CDR3 is CASSPRDKEDEKLFF. The CDR3, as DNA: TGTGCCAGCAGCCCCAGGGACAAAGAAGATGAAAAACTGTTTTTT.

In this sample, this clone turned up once. The chain combines TRBV27 with TRBJ2-5, with 13 bases fitting TRBD2. V trimming: 7 bases; J trimming: 4 bases; junction bases outside the gene matches: 3. The CDR3 extends over 14 amino acids. CDR1 MNHEY and CDR2 SMNVEV come from the germline V gene (reference sequence). The DNA of the CDR3 is TGTGCCAGCATGCGACTAGCGGGGGGAGAGACCCAGTACTTC. Its translation is CASMRLAGGETQYF.

This sequence joins TRBV7-3 and TRBJ2-7; D remains ambiguous. Germline V gene sequence: CDR1 SGHTA, CDR2 FQGTGA. V lost 2 bases to trimming and J lost 7 bases, with 12 bases between them. The CDR3 runs to 13 residues. The CDR3 is CASSLGSTGEQYF. CDR3 coding DNA: TGTGCCAGCAGCTTAGGCTCTACCGGGGAGCAGTACTTC.

The sample holds one count of this clone. The chain uses TRBV30 and TRBJ1-5, with TRBD1 matching 9 bases. After removal of 5 bases from V and 3 bases from J, the junction contained 5 bases not matched to a gene. The germline CDR1 and CDR2 sequences are GTSNPN and SVGIG (reference sequence). This CDR3 has 14 amino acids. CDR3 nucleotides: TGTGCCTGGGGGGGACAGGGATTCAATCAGCCCCAGCATTTT. Amino acid sequence: CAWGGQGFNQPQHF.

J is TRBJ1-1 and V is TRBV30; D uncertain. Germline V gene sequence: CDR1 GTSNPN, CDR2 SVGIG (reference sequence). This CDR3 has 13 amino acids. V was clipped by 3 bases and J by 1 base, with 9 bases between them. The CDR3 coding sequence is TGTGCCTGGAGGGTACAGTCGAACACTGAAGCTTTCTTT. The encoded protein is CAWRVQSNTEAFF.

V usage is TRBV10-3 and J usage is TRBJ2-3; possibly TRBD2 for D (6 bases). Trimming stripped 11 bases from V and 0 bases from J, with 18 bases between. The CDR3 loop spans 15 amino acids. The germline V gene has CDR1 ENHRY and CDR2 SYGVKD. Here the CDR3 DNA reads TGTGCCTCCCTTGCGGGGTCCTCTAGCACAGATACGCAGTATTTT. It specifies CASLAGSSSTDTQYF.

The V and J genes are TRBV29-1 and TRBJ2-7; the D is unclear. CDR1 SQVTM and CDR2 ANQGSEA come from the germline V gene. This CDR3 comprises 14 residues. The V gene lost 4 bases and the J gene lost 0 bases, with 13 bases spanning the gap. The CDR3 sequence: CSVVLTQSSYEQYF. The CDR3 DNA reads TGCAGCGTTGTCCTAACGCAAAGCTCCTACGAGCAGTACTTC.